The 25 T cell receptor beta chains reported below all come from one sample, sequenced in a study of T cell changes during pregnancy in multiple sclerosis. The table came from immunoSEQ multiplex PCR; TCRdb's copy has only in-frame clones and leaves some out. The table lists 70,000 or so clones, around 90% of them singletons. Sequenced material: CD4+ T cells from peripheral blood mononuclear cells, taken after pregnancy. All receptors come from a female donor with multiple sclerosis, enrolled in a pregnancy study.

V and J are TRBV14 and TRBJ2-7; TRBD2 might be the D (5 bases). CDR1 is SGHDN, CDR2 FVKESK, per germline. V was clipped by 3 bases and J by 3 bases, with 9 bases between them. The CDR3 contains 13 residues. The CDR3 DNA sequence: TGTGCCAGCAGCCAGATCCGGGGCTACGAGCAGTACTTC. Translation gives CASSQIRGYEQYF.

The rearrangement links TRBV19 to TRBJ2-1; 13 nucleotides agree with TRBD2. V lost 4 bases to trimming and J lost 2 bases; unmatched junction nucleotides: 5. CDR1 is LNHDA and CDR2 is SQIVND in the germline V gene (reference sequence). The CDR3 has 17 residues. CDR3 coding DNA: TGTGCCAGTAGTACCGGACTAGCGGGGGTCACCTACAATGAGCAGTTCTTC. Translated: CASSTGLAGVTYNEQFF.

V gene TRBV6-5 combines with J gene TRBJ1-6; 7 positions match TRBD1. CDR1 is MNHEY and CDR2 is SVGAGI in the germline V gene. The V and J ends lost 0 bases and 9 bases, in that order; junction bases with no gene match: 5. The CDR3 is 15 residues long. Written as DNA, the CDR3 is TGTGCCAGCAGTTACTCTGACAGGGCGGGTTCACCCCTCCACTTT. Its protein is CASSYSDRAGSPLHF.

The chain is built from TRBV7-2 and TRBJ2-1; maybe TRBD2 (7 bases). The CDR3 spans 15 residues. V was cut by 1 base and J by 7 bases, with 14 bases left in between. Looked up from germline, CDR1 is SGHTA and CDR2 is FQGNSA. The CDR3 loop reads CASSLGPEGGNEQFF. The CDR3 DNA is TGTGCCAGCAGCTTAGGACCCGAGGGGGGGAATGAGCAGTTCTTC.

The chain uses TRBV19 and TRBJ2-2; 7 bases map to TRBD2. CDR1 and CDR2 (germline): LNHDA, SQIVND (reference sequence). Trimming at V came to 7 bases and at J to 6 bases, leaving 8 bases not matched to a gene. The CDR3 extends over 14 amino acids. The CDR3 nucleotides are TGTGCCAGTACCCCCTGGGAGGGAGCCGGGGAGCTGTTTTTT. Protein product: CASTPWEGAGELFF.

The genes are TRBV28 and TRBJ1-5, with a weak D call TRBD1 (5 bases). CDR1 is MDHEN, CDR2 SYDVKM, per germline. The CDR3 totals 15 residues. Trimming pared 5 bases from V and 4 bases from J, leaving 15 bases between. CDR3 sequence (DNA): TGTGCCAGCAGTCCCAGGCGGGGGGGAAATCAGCCCCAGCATTTT. This gives the protein CASSPRRGGNQPQHF.

This clone has only a few counts. This chain connects TRBV6-1 to TRBJ1-5, with 7 nucleotides matching TRBD1. Germline trimming cut 3 bases from V and 4 bases from J; bases unmatched to any gene: 3. Per the germline V gene, CDR1 is MNHNS and CDR2 is SASEGT. This CDR3 contains 14 residues. The CDR3 DNA follows: TGTGCCAGCAGTGACCAGGGGGATAATCAGCCCCAGCATTTT. Protein product: CASSDQGDNQPQHF.

The chain couples TRBV5-1 to TRBJ2-1; 8 bases are a match to TRBD2. The CDR3 spans 17 residues. Germline trimming cut 0 bases from V and 8 bases from J; bases unmatched to any gene: 13. Germline V gene data show CDR1 as SGHRS and CDR2 as YFSETQ. The CDR3 here is CASSLAGSGGGIDEQFF. In nucleotides, the CDR3 is TGCGCCAGCAGCTTGGCCGGATCGGGGGGGGGAATCGATGAGCAGTTCTTC.

This chain connects TRBV19 to TRBJ1-2; TRBD1 matches at 8 bases. The length of the CDR3 is 17 residues. Germline V lookup: CDR1 LNHDA, CDR2 SQIVND (reference sequence). The V and J ends lost 3 bases and 0 bases, in that order; junction bases with no gene match: 9. In nucleotides, the CDR3 is TGTGCCAGTAGTATCTCCCAGGGGACAGGTTCTAACTATGGCTACACCTTC. This gives the protein CASSISQGTGSNYGYTF.

The chain recombines TRBV5-1 with TRBJ1-1; TRBD1 matches 8 bases. This CDR3 is built from 14 residues. Germline V gene lookup returns CDR1 SGHRS and CDR2 YFSETQ. With 1 base clipped from V and 12 bases from J, the junction kept 11 bases outside the gene matches. CDR3 nucleotides: TGCGCCAGCAGCTTGTCCCGGGACAGGAGGAGGCCTTTCTTT. Protein product: CASSLSRDRRRPFF.

The genes are TRBV7-6 and TRBJ2-7; tentative D call: TRBD2 (5 bases). Germline V lookup: CDR1 SGHVS, CDR2 FNYEAQ. Trimming removed 5 bases from V and 5 bases from J, with 19 bases in between. The CDR3 covers 15 residues. The CDR3 region is CASSPASLARDEQYF. For the CDR3, the DNA is TGTGCCAGCAGCCCCGCGAGTCTAGCCCGGGACGAGCAGTACTTC.

This clone showed up just once. The J gene is TRBJ2-7, the V gene TRBV18; a possible D gene is TRBD2 (6 bases). The CDR3 consists of 14 residues. The germline V gene encodes CDR1 KGHSH and CDR2 LQKENI. Trimming pared 8 bases from V and 5 bases from J, leaving 19 bases between. The CDR3 DNA reads as TGTGCCAGCGCGGGGCAGCCCCAAGTCAACGAGCAGTACTTC. It is translated as CASAGQPQVNEQYF.

With respect to this clone: The junction departs from the called germline gene at one end, perhaps through a read error. The CDR3 nucleotides read TGTGCCAGCAGCTTAGCGGCGGGGACAGGGGCCCCAAAGGCAGGATTT. Protein sequence: CASSLAAGTGAPKAGF. The chain is built from TRBV7-9 and TRBJ1-1; 10 bases are a match to TRBD1. The CDR3 totals 16 residues. The germline V gene has CDR1 SEHNR and CDR2 FQNEAQ (reference sequence).

V and J are TRBV5-4 and TRBJ2-2; 7 bases align to TRBD1. The length of the CDR3 is 13 residues. The germline gives CDR1 SGHNT, CDR2 YYREEE (reference sequence). Trimming took 4 bases from V and 5 from J; bases not matched to a gene: 2. CDR3 protein: CASSTGVTGELFF. The CDR3 coding sequence is TGTGCCAGCAGCACAGGGGTAACCGGGGAGCTGTTTTTT.

CDR3 in DNA: TGTGCCAGTAGTATCCTAGCGGGGCCATTCGGCGAGCAGTACTTC. Translating it yields CASSILAGPFGEQYF. This chain uses TRBV19 with TRBJ2-7; 9 nucleotides agree with TRBD2. The V gene's germline CDR1 is LNHDA and CDR2 SQIVND (reference sequence). The CDR3 consists of 15 residues. Losses at the gene ends were 3 bases for V and 6 bases for J; bases not matched to a gene: 9.

The CDR3 spells CASSLNDLYEQYF. Here the CDR3 DNA reads TGCGCCAGCAGCCTGAACGACTTATACGAGCAGTACTTC. The chain links TRBV5-1 to TRBJ2-7; D gene unclear. Germline CDR1 is SGHRS and CDR2 is YFSETQ. The CDR3 extends over 13 amino acids. Trimming cost V 4 bases and J 4 bases, with 12 bases left between them.

This chain joins TRBV5-1 and TRBJ2-1; 15 bases fit TRBD2. The V gene's germline CDR1 is SGHRS and CDR2 YFSETQ. J gave up 8 bases and V 3 bases, and 0 bases lay outside the gene matches. The CDR3 totals 14 residues. This CDR3 is CASSWTSGRDEQFF. CDR3 sequence (DNA): TGCGCCAGCAGCTGGACTAGCGGGAGGGATGAGCAGTTCTTC.

The CDR3 bases are TGTGCCCTATCAACGGGGACAGATACGCAGTATTTT. Translation: CALSTGTDTQYF. J is TRBJ2-3 and V is TRBV30; tentative D call: TRBD2 (5 bases). CDR3 size: 12 residues. Deletions cut 8 bases from V and 3 bases from J, with 12 bases between. Germline loops: CDR1 GTSNPN, CDR2 SVGIG (reference sequence).

The rearrangement links TRBV9 to TRBJ2-5; 9 bases line up with TRBD1. The CDR3 spans 17 residues. The germline CDR1 and CDR2 sequences are SGDLS and YYNGEE. V shed 4 bases and J 5 bases; nucleotides not matched to a gene: 15. The CDR3 is CASSTRDDRDRDETQYF. The CDR3 region has the DNA TGTGCCAGCAGCACCCGGGATGACCGGGACAGGGACGAGACCCAGTACTTC.

The J gene is TRBJ2-7, the V gene TRBV6-1; 7 bases line up with TRBD1. Germline CDR1 reads MNHNS; CDR2 reads SASEGT. V shed 6 bases, J shed 2 bases, and the junction held 7 bases outside the gene matches. This CDR3 region has 14 residues. The DNA of the CDR3 is TGTGCCAGCAGGAACCGGGACAGCCCCTACGAGCAGTACTTC. Amino acid sequence: CASRNRDSPYEQYF.

The genes are TRBV6-6 and TRBJ1-4, with D unresolved. V gave up 7 bases and J gave up 6 bases, with 12 bases separating them. The CDR3 length is 13 residues. CDR1 is MNHNY, CDR2 SVGAGI, per germline (reference sequence). The CDR3 DNA is TGTGCCAGCAACGTCAGGCCGTATGAAAAACTGTTTTTT. As protein: CASNVRPYEKLFF.

The V gene is TRBV7-9, the J gene TRBJ2-7, with no clear D. CDR3 length: 11 residues. The germline V gene has CDR1 SEHNR and CDR2 FQNEAQ (reference sequence). V lost 5 bases and J 5 bases, leaving 7 bases between the germline ends. The CDR3 loop is CASSKLDEQYF. CDR3 nucleotides: TGTGCCAGCAGCAAATTAGACGAGCAGTACTTC.

This clone was seen once. The V and J genes are TRBV6-5 and TRBJ1-4, with TRBD1 as a possible D gene (5 bases). Germline V CDR1 and CDR2: MNHEY, SVGAGI. The germline V and J ends were trimmed by 6 bases and 7 bases, with 15 bases remaining between them. There are 14 residues in the CDR3. CDR3 region: CASRPGLASEKLFF. The CDR3 region has the DNA TGTGCCAGCAGACCAGGGTTGGCGAGTGAAAAACTGTTTTTT.

This chain connects TRBV29-1 to TRBJ2-5; D is possibly TRBD1 (5 bases). Germline CDR1 SQVTM, CDR2 ANQGSEA. This CDR3 has 13 amino acids. Trimming removed 2 bases from V and 4 bases from J, with 11 bases in between. CDR3 bases: TGCAGCGTTGAACAGGGCCATGGAGAGACCCAGTACTTC. Its protein is CSVEQGHGETQYF.

This CDR3 reads CASSRSSGRTYEQYF. As DNA, the CDR3 is TGTGCCAGCAGTCGCTCTAGCGGGCGAACCTACGAGCAGTACTTC. This rearrangement joins TRBV6-5 to TRBJ2-7; 8 bases fit TRBD2. Germline V gene sequence: CDR1 MNHEY, CDR2 SVGAGI. The CDR3 totals 15 residues. V lost 5 bases, J lost 2 bases, and 8 bases stayed unmatched.